This TCR beta chain was profiled in a study of blood T cell repertoires in COVID-19. This clone showed up just once. In assigning cohorts, the study relied on participant-reported clinical history. Trimming stripped 7 bases from V and 1 base from J, with 7 bases between. From germline, CDR1 is DFQATT and CDR2 SNEGSKA (reference sequence). This CDR3 comprises 11 residues. Generated by immunoSEQ multiplex PCR, the TCRdb table keeps only in-frame clones and is missing some. The data show approximately 270,000 clones, roughly nine tenths seen once. This chain links TRBV20-1 with TRBJ1-1; no clear D. The sequence came from a human donor in a cohort exposed to, infected with or recovered from COVID-19 (not recorded which). The donor label of this sample is uncertain. Sequencing was done on a sample of PBMCs or T cells enriched from blood (not recorded which). The CDR3 DNA reads as TGCAGTGGCCGAGAGAACACTGAAGCTTTCTTT. It encodes CSGRENTEAFF.